The 2 T cell receptor beta chains in this list originate from one sample, sequenced in a study of cytotoxic CD8 clonotypes in ibrutinib-treated CLL. Repertoires were generated with immunoSEQ multiplex PCR, while TCRdb's copy carries only in-frame clones and drops some. Seen here are approximately 100,000 clones, about 58% observed once, and the top ten hold 35% to 40%. The sequencing here drew on PBMCs, taken after 24 months of ibrutinib treatment. Receptors originate from a human donor with chronic lymphocytic leukemia.

J is TRBJ2-7 and V is TRBV6-6, with 7 bases lining up with TRBD1. The CDR3 consists of 15 residues. V dropped 6 bases and J dropped 5; count of bases not matched to a gene: 13. Germline CDR1 reads MNHNY; CDR2 reads SVGAGI (reference sequence). The CDR3 DNA reads as TGTGCCAGCAGCCCGCGTTCGAGACAGGGAAACGAGCAGTACTTC. It is translated as CASSPRSRQGNEQYF.

The rearrangement uses TRBV9 and TRBJ1-6, with a weak D call TRBD1 (5 bases). Looked up from germline, CDR1 is SGDLS and CDR2 is YYNGEE. V dropped 0 bases and J dropped 10 bases, with 14 bases sitting between them. This CDR3 has 15 amino acids. Here the CDR3 reads CASSVDGGVGSPLHF. In nucleotides, the CDR3 is TGTGCCAGCAGCGTAGACGGGGGAGTGGGGTCACCCCTCCACTTT.